These 27 T cell receptor beta chains originate from one sample sequenced in a study of kidney transplant recipient with SARS-CoV-2 infection. MiXCR, applied by TCRdb to the reads, yields one record per CDR3 protein. The repertoire consists of fewer than 250,000 distinct CDR3 sequences, with about 30% occurring once and the leading ten covering under 7.5%. The specimen comprised a blood sample, sampled at baseline and on roughly day 110 from a kidney transplant recipient. Receptor source: a male patient in his thirties who had COVID-19 and was a kidney transplant recipient. Some T cells may be the graft donor's.

This clonotype was found many times. The rearrangement links TRBV11-2 to TRBJ1-2; no definite D call. This CDR3 contains 17 residues. The V end was cut by 5 bases, the J end by 4 bases, with 23 bases between. The germline V gene encodes CDR1 SGHAT and CDR2 FQNNGV. The CDR3 nucleotides read TGTGCCAGCAGCCAGGAGACAACAAGCAGAAAGACCTATGGCTACACCTTC. Translating gives CASSQETTSRKTYGYTF.

With respect to this clonotype: A much bigger clone sits one base away, suggesting this may be a read error. The chain joins TRBV11-1 to TRBJ1-2; D is undetermined. Germline V gene sequence: CDR1 SGHAT, CDR2 FQDESV (reference sequence). This CDR3 contains 17 residues. CDR3 coding DNA: TGTGCCAGCAGCAAAGCATTTAAGGCTGGAAAGACCTATGGCTGCACCTTC. It is translated as CASSKAFKAGKTYGCTF.

Details on this clonotype: A much larger clone is a single base away; this may be a read error. CDR3 sequence reads: CSAGRGDTEDFF. The DNA of the CDR3 is TGCAGTGCTGGCAGGGGGGACACTGAAGATTTCTTT. The chain links TRBV20-1 to TRBJ1-1; 7 nucleotides align to TRBD1. This CDR3 region has 12 residues. Germline V gives CDR1 DFQATT, CDR2 SNEGSKA (reference sequence).

V and J are TRBV3-2 and TRBJ2-1; the D call in the table, TRBD2, was not verified against the DNA. TRBV3-2 is given as a pseudogene. The CDR3 runs to 12 residues. CDR3 protein: CASSQAHNEQFF. The CDR3 DNA reads TGTGCCAGCAGCCAGGCCCACAATGAGCAGTTCTTC.

With respect to this clonotype: A read error may be the cause here, since a much bigger clone is one base away. J is TRBJ1-4 and V is TRBV2; 7 bases map to TRBD1. The CDR3 covers 15 residues. CDR1 and CDR2 from the germline V gene are SNHLY and FYNNEI. J was trimmed by 8 bases and V by 7 bases; bases with no gene match: 13. CDR3 region: CASNLSGRQGEKLFF. The CDR3 bases are TGTGCCAGCAACCTTTCCGGGAGACAGGGCGAAAAACTGTTTTTT.

This clonotype has ten or more counts. The chain carries TRBV6-1 and TRBJ2-5, with D uncertain. Per germline, CDR1 MNHNS and CDR2 SASEGT. There are 12 residues in the CDR3. V gave up 1 base and J gave up 5 bases, with 5 bases separating them. CDR3 sequence: CASSEGWETQYF. In DNA form, the CDR3 reads TGTGCCAGCAGTGAAGGGTGGGAGACCCAGTACTTC.

This clonotype appeared once. This may come from a read error, since a much larger clone is one base off. The chain employs TRBV4-3 and TRBJ1-2; no clear D. Trimming cost V 5 bases and J 6 bases, with 25 bases left between them. Germline V gene sequence: CDR1 LGHNA, CDR2 YSLEER. The CDR3 consists of 17 residues. The CDR3 region is CASSKPQGRRKTHGYTF. The CDR3 nucleotides are TGCGCCAGCAGCAAGCCCCAAGGACGTCGAAAGACCCATGGCTACACCTTC.

This clonotype came up once. A read error may be the cause here, since a much bigger clone is one base away. The J gene is TRBJ2-7, the V gene TRBV12-3 or TRBV12-4; D unclear. The CDR3 covers 16 residues. V lost 3 bases to trimming and J lost 10 bases, with 25 bases between them. CDR3 sequence reads: CASSFRSPAARSGQYF. DNA of the CDR3: TGTGCCAGCAGTTTCAGGTCTCCGGCAGCAAGGAGTGGCCAGTACTTC.

At least ten counts were recorded for this clonotype. V usage is TRBV6-5 and J usage is TRBJ2-7; TRBD1 is a possible D gene (6 bases). The J call may not be correct, given that the DNA end is closer to TRBJ2-5. CDR1 is MNHEY, CDR2 SVGAGI, per germline. This CDR3 has 14 amino acids. The CDR3 loop is CASTRDKIQETQYF. The CDR3 DNA reads as TGTGCCAGCACTAGGGACAAAATACAAGAGACCCAGTACTTC.

This clonotype was seen at least ten times. The chain uses TRBV7-3 and TRBJ2-7; TRBD2 might be the D (6 bases). The germline V gene encodes CDR1 SGHTA and CDR2 FQGTGA. The CDR3 length is 13 residues. Deletions cut 2 bases from V and 6 bases from J, with 11 bases between. This CDR3 is CASSLGSGGEQYF. The CDR3 DNA follows: TGTGCCAGCAGCTTAGGGTCCGGGGGCGAGCAGTACTTC.

Remarks on this clonotype: This may stem from a read error, because a much larger clone lies one nucleotide away. The chain uses TRBV6-6 and TRBJ2-1; D not certain. Germline CDR1 is MNHNY and CDR2 is SVGAGI (reference sequence). Trimming left V 4 bases short and J 9 bases short, with 25 bases between. The length of the CDR3 is 17 residues. CDR3 region: CASSSVGRRPRMGEQFF. In DNA form, the CDR3 reads TGTGCCAGCAGTTCCGTCGGCCGGCGGCCGAGGATGGGTGAGCAGTTCTTC.

This clonotype was seen repeatedly, ten times or more. The V call is TRBV21-1, the J call TRBJ2-6. TRBV21-1 is reported as a pseudogene. The CDR3 length is 12 residues. The CDR3 loop reads CASSSGANVLTF. CDR3 nucleotide sequence: TGTGCCAGCTCTTCTGGGGCCAACGTCCTGACTTTC.

There are many counts of this clonotype. The chain employs TRBV5-6 and TRBJ1-2; tentative D call: TRBD1 (5 bases). The CDR3 contains 13 residues. The ends were cut back, 0 bases at V and 2 bases at J, with 5 bases in the middle. CDR1 and CDR2 (germline): SGHDT, YYEEEE. The CDR3 DNA follows: TGTGCCAGCAGCTTGGGACAGAACTATGGCTACACCTTC. This translates into CASSLGQNYGYTF. Filled out from reference TRBV5-6 and TRBJ1-2, the complete variable domain reads DAGVTQSPTHLIKTRGQQVTLRCSPKSGHDTVSWYQQALGQGPQFIFQYYEEEERQRGNFPDRFSGHQFPNYSSELNVNALLLGDSALYLCASSLGQNYGYTFGSGTRLTVV.

This clonotype has a count of ten or more. The gene calls are TRBV8-2 and TRBJ2-6. TRBV8-2 is a recognized pseudogene. CDR3 length equals 17 residues. For the CDR3, the DNA is TGTGGCATCGTTCCGAGGATAACACAAAGTCGGGCCAACGTCCTGACTTTC. Translation gives CGIVPRITQSRANVLTF.

Comments on this clonotype: Just one base apart from a much larger clone, this may be a read error. The chain carries TRBV28 and TRBJ1-5, with 8 nucleotides matching TRBD1. In germline, CDR1 is MDHEN, CDR2 SYDVKM. The CDR3 length is 16 residues. Here the CDR3 DNA reads TGTGCCAGCAGTTTCCTTAGACAGGGGCGTAATCGGCCCCAGCATTTT. Its protein product is CASSFLRQGRNRPQHF.

As to this clonotype: This may be a read error: a much more frequent sequence differs by one nucleotide. The chain joins TRBV12-3 or TRBV12-4 to TRBJ1-2; 7 bases line up with TRBD1. The CDR3 extends over 15 amino acids. Losses at the gene ends were 8 bases for V and 8 bases for J; bases not matched to a gene: 17. The CDR3 DNA reads TGTGCCAGCGGTCCCCCCGGGACAGCCTTAAGCGGCTACACCTTC. Its protein product is CASGPPGTALSGYTF.

To note about this clonotype: A much larger clone differs from this one at a single base, so this may be a read error. V usage is TRBV3-1 and J usage is TRBJ2-2; TRBD2 agrees at 11 bases. The CDR3 loop spans 17 amino acids. CDR1 and CDR2 (germline): LGHDT, YNNKEL (reference sequence). CDR3 loop: CASNQGSSGGIGGELFF. The CDR3 DNA reads as TGTGCCAGCAACCAAGGCTCTAGCGGGGGGATTGGCGGGGAGCTGTTTTTT.

This clonotype was seen many times. The chain has TRBV19 and TRBJ2-5; 9 bases fit TRBD1. Germline V gene sequence: CDR1 LNHDA, CDR2 SQIVND (reference sequence). Unmatched junction bases numbered 7, after V lost 10 bases and J lost 4 bases. The CDR3 extends over 13 amino acids. The CDR3 DNA sequence: TGTGCCACCCAGGACAGGGGCCGAGAGACCCAGTACTTC. Protein: CATQDRGRETQYF.

This clonotype showed up many times. The chain combines TRBV6-4 with TRBJ2-3, with 11 bases that match TRBD2. J was trimmed by 6 bases and V by 3 bases; bases with no gene match: 8. CDR1 MRHNA and CDR2 SNTAGT come from the germline V gene. This CDR3 spans 16 amino acids. CDR3 sequence (DNA): TGTGCCAGCAGTGATGGGTTAGCGGGAGGGCCGGATACGCAGTATTTT. It encodes CASSDGLAGGPDTQYF.

Comment on this clonotype: With a much larger clone just one base away, this may be a read error. The gene calls are TRBV3-1 and TRBJ1-2, with 7 bases that match TRBD1. This CDR3 region has 13 residues. Looked up from germline, CDR1 is LGHDT and CDR2 is YNNKEL (reference sequence). The CDR3 nucleotides read TGTGCCGGCAGCCAGAACAGGGGATATGGCTACACCTTC. Amino acid sequence: CAGSQNRGYGYTF. Combining the CDR3 with reference TRBV3-1 and TRBJ1-2 gives the whole variable domain DTAVSQTPKYLVTQMGNDKSIKCEQNLGHDTMYWYKQDSKKFLKIMFSYNNKELIINETVPNRFSPKSPDKAHLNLHINSLELGDSAVYFCAGSQNRGYGYTFGSGTRLTVV.

On this clonotype itself: This may stem from a read error, because a much larger clone lies one nucleotide away. This rearrangement joins TRBV11-3 to TRBJ1-2, with D perhaps matching TRBD1 (5 bases). The germline V gene has CDR1 SGHNT and CDR2 YENEEA. This CDR3 has 17 residues. Here the CDR3 reads CASSGTCDLGKTYCYTF. DNA for the CDR3: TGTGCCAGCAGCGGGACTTGCGATCTCGGAAAGACCTATTGCTACACCTTC.

There are many counts of this clonotype. CDR3 loop: CASSGKNPISFSETQYF. DNA for the CDR3: TGTGCCAGCAGCGGCAAAAATCCCATTTCTTTCTCTGAGACCCAGTACTTC. This chain links TRBV3-1 with TRBJ2-5, with unresolved D. Germline V gene lookup returns CDR1 LGHDT and CDR2 YNNKEL (reference sequence). This CDR3 comprises 17 residues. With 5 bases removed from V and 5 bases from J, the gap between germline ends came to 24 bases.

This clonotype was seen at least ten times. The genes are TRBV20-1 and TRBJ2-1; D is unclear. V was cut by 0 bases and J by 4 bases, with 7 bases left in between. Germline CDR1 DFQATT, CDR2 SNEGSKA (reference sequence). This CDR3 is built from 13 residues. The CDR3 DNA sequence: TGCAGTGCTAGAGAAGGTTCGTACAATGAGCAGTTCTTC. It translates to CSAREGSYNEQFF.

On this clonotype: Just one base apart from a much larger clone, this may be a read error. The genes are TRBV3-1 and TRBJ2-2; perhaps TRBD2 as D (5 bases). Germline assignment: CDR1 LGHDT and CDR2 YNNKEL (reference sequence). This CDR3 spans 18 amino acids. CDR3 residues: CACSGIPPISGLTGELFF. The CDR3 DNA reads TGTGCCTGCAGCGGCATTCCTCCCATTTCAGGCTTGACCGGGGAGCTGTTTTTT. Combining the CDR3 with reference TRBV3-1 and TRBJ2-2 gives the whole variable domain DTAVSQTPKYLVTQMGNDKSIKCEQNLGHDTMYWYKQDSKKFLKIMFSYNNKELIINETVPNRFSPKSPDKAHLNLHINSLELGDSAVYFCACSGIPPISGLTGELFFGEGSRLTVL.

As for this clonotype: With a much larger clone just one base away, this may be a read error. This chain connects TRBV20-1 to TRBJ1-2; no clear D. Germline V gene lookup returns CDR1 DFQATT and CDR2 SNEGSKA (reference sequence). The CDR3 has 16 residues. Trimming left V 5 bases short and J 4 bases short, with 23 bases between. The CDR3 here is CSAYDGLFRETYGYTF. The CDR3 nucleotides are TGCAGTGCTTATGACGGGCTGTTTCGAGAGACCTATGGCTACACCTTC.

Remarks on this clonotype: Possible read error: a much larger clone is one base away. This chain uses TRBV7-9 with TRBJ1-4; D perhaps matches TRBD1 (5 bases). Germline values: CDR1 SEHNR, CDR2 FQNEAQ (reference sequence). V lost 3 bases and J lost 6, with 14 bases in between. CDR3 length: 15 amino acids. The CDR3 bases are TGTGCCAGCAGCTTTGTAGGGACGCTTCATGAAAAACTGTTTTTT. It yields the protein CASSFVGTLHEKLFF.

This clonotype has ten or more counts. The chain combines TRBV3-1 with TRBJ2-1, with a weak D call TRBD2 (5 bases). V was shortened by 1 base and J by 6 bases, with 10 bases between the two germline ends. In germline, CDR1 is LGHDT, CDR2 YNNKEL (reference sequence). The CDR3 spans 14 residues. The CDR3 reads CASSQAGMGNEQFF. Here the CDR3 DNA reads TGTGCCAGCAGCCAAGCGGGAATGGGCAATGAGCAGTTCTTC.